Following are 10 T cell receptor beta chains from one sample sequenced in a study of OX40 agonist ivuxolimab in advanced cancers. The library was obtained by the immunoSEQ multiplex PCR assay. This immuneACCESS table, as held by TCRdb, lists in-frame sequences with V and J called but not all clones. Of the missing ones, under half trace to an unresolved V gene in checked studies; the others have no known cause. This sample comprises 71,000 or so clones, around nine tenths of them detected only once. Under 0.8% of the sample is held by the ten biggest clonotypes. The starting material was CD4+ or CD8+ T cells sorted from blood, obtained in a trial of the OX40 agonist ivuxolimab. These receptors came from an adult with an advanced solid tumor such as melanoma, head and neck, liver or kidney cancer.

About this clone itself: This specimen includes other DNA sequences encoding the same CDR3. The gene calls are TRBV5-1 and TRBJ2-3, with 8 bases that match TRBD2. Germline CDR1 reads SGHRS; CDR2 reads YFSETQ. This CDR3 spans 16 amino acids. Unmatched junction bases numbered 8, after V lost 4 bases and J lost 1 base. The CDR3 loop is CASSLGLAPGTDTQYF. CDR3 DNA sequence: TGCGCCAGCAGCCTCGGACTAGCCCCAGGCACAGATACGCAGTATTTT.

Note on this clone: At one of its ends the junction is not consistent with the germline gene, which may arise from a read error. The V call is TRBV6-5, the J call TRBJ1-1, with D perhaps matching TRBD1 (5 bases). The length of the CDR3 is 12 residues. Germline lookup yields CDR1 MNHEY and CDR2 SVGAGI. CDR3 loop: CVSSYGGTEAFF. Written as DNA, the CDR3 is TGTGTCAGCAGTTATGGGGGCACTGAAGCTTTCTTT.

This clone was found many times. The rearrangement joins TRBV30 to TRBJ1-2; TRBD1 matches at 7 bases. V lost 2 bases, J lost 7 bases, and 7 bases stayed unmatched. The CDR3 extends over 13 amino acids. Germline V gene sequence: CDR1 GTSNPN, CDR2 SVGIG (reference sequence). This CDR3 is CAWSPENRGGYTF. The CDR3 nucleotides read TGTGCCTGGAGTCCAGAGAACAGGGGTGGCTACACCTTC.

This clone was seen just once. The gene calls are TRBV6-6 and TRBJ1-2; 7 positions agree with TRBD1. This CDR3 spans 15 amino acids. Germline-derived CDR1 and CDR2 are MNHNY and SVGAGI (reference sequence). The V and J ends lost 0 bases and 2 bases, in that order; junction bases with no gene match: 3. Here the CDR3 reads CASSYSPGGNYGYTF. As DNA, the CDR3 is TGTGCCAGCAGTTACTCGCCAGGGGGAAACTATGGCTACACCTTC.

CDR3 sequence: CASSEGVYGYTF. CDR3 nucleotide sequence: TGTGCCAGCAGTGAAGGGGTCTATGGCTACACCTTC. The chain couples TRBV28 to TRBJ1-2; perhaps TRBD1 as D (5 bases). The V gene's germline CDR1 is MDHEN and CDR2 SYDVKM. Trimming shortened V by 5 bases and J by 4 bases, and 8 bases separated the two germline ends. The CDR3 spans 12 residues.

This chain links TRBV5-1 with TRBJ1-2, with 7 bases lining up with TRBD1. Germline CDR1 is SGHRS and CDR2 is YFSETQ. The CDR3 is 13 residues long. V shed 4 bases and J 2 bases; nucleotides not matched to a gene: 2. CDR3 nucleotides: TGCGCCAGCAGCGCGGGACAGAACTATGGCTACACCTTC. Its protein product is CASSAGQNYGYTF.

The chain is built from TRBV18 and TRBJ1-6; D is possibly TRBD1 (6 bases). Trimming left V 2 bases short and J 7 bases short, with 9 bases between. In germline, CDR1 is KGHSH, CDR2 LQKENI. The CDR3 sequence is 14 residues long. CDR3 sequence: CASSPWTENSPLHF. CDR3 coding DNA: TGTGCCAGCTCACCATGGACAGAAAATTCACCCCTCCACTTT.

V and J are TRBV7-9 and TRBJ2-5; the D gene is possibly TRBD1 (5 bases). Trimming pared 5 bases from V and 4 bases from J, leaving 17 bases between. The CDR3 length is 15 residues. Germline V gene data show CDR1 as SEHNR and CDR2 as FQNEAQ (reference sequence). CDR3 nucleotides: TGTGCCAGCAGCGCCCGTGGCAGGGAAGGAGAGACCCAGTACTTC. This codes for CASSARGREGETQYF.

The chain recombines TRBV7-2 with TRBJ2-7; TRBD2 aligns across 8 bases. Germline V CDR1 and CDR2: SGHTA, FQGNSA. V shed 5 bases, J shed 5 bases, and the junction held 11 bases outside the gene matches. CDR3 length equals 15 residues. The DNA of the CDR3 is TGTGCCAGCAGCCGTGACAGGAGTAGCGGGGACGAGCAGTACTTC. Protein: CASSRDRSSGDEQYF.

The chain uses TRBV28 and TRBJ2-1; the match to TRBD1 covers 7 bases. The germline gives CDR1 MDHEN, CDR2 SYDVKM. The junction had 16 bases not matched to a gene; V was cut back by 5 bases and J by 9 bases. There are 16 residues in the CDR3. In DNA form, the CDR3 reads TGTGCCAGCAGTCCCGCTGGACAGGTTAGTTTGGTTGAGCAGTTCTTC. Translated, it gives CASSPAGQVSLVEQFF.